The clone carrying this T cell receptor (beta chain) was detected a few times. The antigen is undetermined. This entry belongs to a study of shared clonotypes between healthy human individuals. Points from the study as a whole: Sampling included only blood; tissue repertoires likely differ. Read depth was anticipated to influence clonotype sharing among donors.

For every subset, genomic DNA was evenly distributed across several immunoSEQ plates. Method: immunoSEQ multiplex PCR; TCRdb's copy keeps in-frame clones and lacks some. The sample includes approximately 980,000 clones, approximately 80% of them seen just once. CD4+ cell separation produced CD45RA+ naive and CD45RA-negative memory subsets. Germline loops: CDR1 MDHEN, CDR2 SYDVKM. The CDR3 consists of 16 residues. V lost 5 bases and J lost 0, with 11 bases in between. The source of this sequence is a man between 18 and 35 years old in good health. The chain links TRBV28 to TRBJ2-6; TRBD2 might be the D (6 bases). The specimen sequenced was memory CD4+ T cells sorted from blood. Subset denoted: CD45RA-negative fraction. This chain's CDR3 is CASSPPGSSGANVLTF. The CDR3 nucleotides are TGTGCCAGCAGTCCCCCCGGGAGCTCTGGGGCCAACGTCCTGACTTTC.